This passage covers 25 T cell receptor beta chains from one sample sequenced in a study of shared clonotypes between healthy human individuals. The data were produced by immunoSEQ multiplex PCR, yet TCRdb's version contains in-frame clones alone and is incomplete. This table has 2,500,000 or so clones, 85% to 95% appearing once. The sample taken for sequencing was naive CD4+ T cells sorted from blood. Described subset: CD45RA+ positively selected. Receptors were obtained from a man aged 18 to 30 in good health.

The chain couples TRBV19 to TRBJ1-1; D remains unclear. The CDR3 spans 14 residues. Germline lookup yields CDR1 LNHDA and CDR2 SQIVND (reference sequence). V was trimmed by 7 bases and J by 2 bases, leaving 14 bases between them. CDR3 in amino acids: CASTVVGGNTEAFF. Here the CDR3 DNA reads TGTGCCAGTACCGTCGTAGGAGGTAACACTGAAGCTTTCTTT.

Concerning this clone: Other nucleotide sequences from this sample produce the same CDR3. This chain connects TRBV5-1 to TRBJ1-3; D remains ambiguous. V dropped 0 bases and J dropped 3 bases, with 1 base sitting between them. The germline V gene has CDR1 SGHRS and CDR2 YFSETQ. The CDR3 runs to 12 residues. CDR3 sequence reads: CASSLGGNTIYF. As DNA, the CDR3 is TGCGCCAGCAGCTTGGGTGGAAACACCATATATTTT.

The chain links TRBV11-2 to TRBJ2-3, with 8 bases that match TRBD1. This CDR3 region has 15 residues. Germline V lookup: CDR1 SGHAT, CDR2 FQNNGV. Trimming cost V 5 bases and J 3 bases; bases outside gene matches: 7. CDR3 loop: CASSPGQVLTDTQYF. As DNA, the CDR3 is TGTGCCAGCAGCCCGGGACAGGTGTTAACAGATACGCAGTATTTT.

The chain carries TRBV18 and TRBJ2-7, with D possibly being TRBD2 (5 bases). The V end was cut by 1 base, the J end by 7 bases, with 11 bases between. The CDR3 length is 13 residues. The germline V gene encodes CDR1 KGHSH and CDR2 LQKENI. In DNA form, the CDR3 reads TGTGCCAGCTCACCACACACCACGGGGGAGCAGTACTTC. Translating it yields CASSPHTTGEQYF.

The gene calls are TRBV11-2 and TRBJ1-3; a possible D gene is TRBD1 (6 bases). V was shortened by 2 bases and J by 2 bases, with 16 bases between the two germline ends. This CDR3 spans 17 amino acids. The germline V gene has CDR1 SGHAT and CDR2 FQNNGV. The CDR3 DNA reads TGTGCCAGCAGCTTAATACAGGGACACTCAGCTGGAAACACCATATATTTT. Residues: CASSLIQGHSAGNTIYF.

The chain recombines TRBV6-6 with TRBJ1-1, with 9 bases matching TRBD1. Trimming removed 4 bases from V and 4 bases from J; junction bases left unmatched: 7. CDR1 and CDR2 from the germline V gene are MNHNY and SVGAGI (reference sequence). The CDR3 is made up of 15 amino acids. The CDR3 reads CASSLGQGWATEAFF. CDR3 sequence (DNA): TGTGCCAGCAGTTTAGGACAGGGGTGGGCCACTGAAGCTTTCTTT.

Notes on this clone: Other DNA sequences in the same sample also yield this CDR3. The chain carries TRBV18 and TRBJ2-3; 10 nucleotides line up with TRBD2. Trimming at V came to 3 bases and at J to 4 bases, leaving 4 bases not matched to a gene. CDR1 and CDR2 from the germline V gene are KGHSH and LQKENI. The CDR3 has 15 residues. The DNA of the CDR3 is TGTGCCAGCTCACCGCTAGCGGGGGCGTCAGATACGCAGTATTTT. Translating gives CASSPLAGASDTQYF.

This chain connects TRBV7-8 to TRBJ1-5, with D tentatively TRBD1 (6 bases). Germline V gene sequence: CDR1 SGHVS, CDR2 FQNEAQ. This CDR3 comprises 16 residues. The germline V and J ends were trimmed by 1 base and 3 bases, with 13 bases remaining between them. The chain's CDR3 is CASSLVWDTFNQPQHF. The DNA for the CDR3 is TGTGCCAGCAGCTTAGTGTGGGACACCTTCAATCAGCCCCAGCATTTT.

The genes are TRBV7-2 and TRBJ1-2; D unclear. The CDR3 runs 14 residues. In germline, CDR1 is SGHTA, CDR2 FQGNSA. V dropped 1 base and J dropped 2 bases, with 8 bases sitting between them. CDR3 bases: TGTGCCAGCAGCTTAGTGGGTTTCAACTATGGCTACACCTTC. Translation: CASSLVGFNYGYTF.

The rearrangement links TRBV30 to TRBJ1-3, with D hard to call. The CDR3 is 14 amino acids. With 4 bases removed from V and 0 bases from J, the gap between germline ends came to 10 bases. The germline V gene encodes CDR1 GTSNPN and CDR2 SVGIG (reference sequence). The CDR3 DNA reads TGTGCCTGGACTCGAAGGACCTCTGGAAACACCATATATTTT. Amino acids: CAWTRRTSGNTIYF.

This clone was observed a few times. This chain connects TRBV6-6 to TRBJ2-1, with no clear D. The V end lost 7 bases, the J end lost 4 bases, and 17 bases lay between the germline ends. This CDR3 contains 15 residues. Germline CDR1 is MNHNY and CDR2 is SVGAGI (reference sequence). The CDR3 DNA reads TGTGCCAGCACCTTGGGCCTAAAAGAGTACAATGAGCAGTTCTTC. As protein: CASTLGLKEYNEQFF.

The chain uses TRBV5-6 and TRBJ1-3, with 7 bases aligning to TRBD1. V gave up 5 bases and J gave up 0 bases; unmatched junction bases: 17. Germline loops: CDR1 SGHDT, CDR2 YYEEEE. The CDR3 loop spans 19 amino acids. CDR3 nucleotide sequence: TGTGCCAGCAGTTCGGGCATGGGACAGCCCCTTTACTCTGGAAACACCATATATTTT. Amino acid sequence: CASSSGMGQPLYSGNTIYF.

This chain uses TRBV10-3 with TRBJ2-3; TRBD2 matches 8 bases. Germline V gives CDR1 ENHRY, CDR2 SYGVKD. The CDR3 is 16 residues long. V lost 3 bases to trimming and J lost 4 bases; unmatched junction nucleotides: 9. The CDR3 coding sequence is TGTGCCATCAGTGAAGGACAAGCGGGAGTCGCAGATACGCAGTATTTT. This codes for CAISEGQAGVADTQYF.

The rearrangement uses TRBV13 and TRBJ2-5; 7 positions agree with TRBD1. The V gene end was trimmed by 1 base and the J gene end by 4 bases; junction bases not matched to a gene: 6. Germline assignment: CDR1 PRHDT and CDR2 FYEKMQ (reference sequence). The CDR3 has 15 amino acids. CDR3 bases: TGTGCCAGCAGCTTAGCGGTTAAGGGGGCAGAGACCCAGTACTTC. Translation: CASSLAVKGAETQYF.

The gene calls are TRBV20-1 and TRBJ2-2, with D unresolved. The CDR3 covers 11 residues. Between the trimmed V and J ends, which lost 6 bases and 7 bases, there was a span of 9 bases. Germline values: CDR1 DFQATT, CDR2 SNEGSKA (reference sequence). CDR3 nucleotides: TGCAGTGCCCTTCAAGACGGGGAGCTGTTTTTT. Amino acid sequence: CSALQDGELFF.

The CDR3 DNA follows: TGTGCCAGTAGCAGAAGGACAGACATGAACACTGAAGCTTTCTTT. This gives the protein CASSRRTDMNTEAFF. The chain joins TRBV19 to TRBJ1-1, with D tentatively TRBD1 (6 bases). V gave up 6 bases and J gave up 0 bases, with 14 bases separating them. CDR3 length: 15 amino acids. Germline CDR1 is LNHDA and CDR2 is SQIVND (reference sequence). The full variable domain, with the rest looked up from reference TRBV19 and TRBJ1-1, is DGGITQSPKYLFRKEGQNVTLSCEQNLNHDAMYWYRQDPGQGLRLIYYSQIVNDFQKGDIAEGYSVSREKKESFPLTVTSAQKNPTAFYLCASSRRTDMNTEAFFGQGTRLTVV.

This chain uses TRBV12-5 with TRBJ2-5; either TRBD1 or TRBD2 may fit D (5 bases each). Germline V lookup: CDR1 LGHNT, CDR2 FRNRAP. The CDR3 contains 13 residues. With 2 bases removed from V and 7 bases from J, the gap between germline ends came to 11 bases. CDR3 nucleotides: TGTGCTAGTGGTTTGTATGGTGGGGGGACCCAGTACTTC. Protein: CASGLYGGGTQYF.

The V and J genes are TRBV28 and TRBJ1-2; tentatively, D is TRBD1 (5 bases). The ends were cut back, 7 bases at V and 2 bases at J, with 14 bases in the middle. The CDR3 is 14 residues long. In germline, CDR1 is MDHEN, CDR2 SYDVKM. The DNA of the CDR3 is TGTGCCAGCATCCCGCAGGGCTTCAACTATGGCTACACCTTC. This codes for CASIPQGFNYGYTF.

The count of this clone is one. The rearrangement joins TRBV7-8 to TRBJ1-1, with D possibly being TRBD1 (6 bases). With 5 bases removed from V and 1 base from J, the gap between germline ends came to 20 bases. The V gene's germline CDR1 is SGHVS and CDR2 FQNEAQ. This CDR3 has 17 amino acids. The DNA of the CDR3 is TGTGCCAGCAGCGATCCCGACGGGACACAGAGGAACACTGAAGCTTTCTTT. Protein sequence: CASSDPDGTQRNTEAFF.

The CDR3 spells CASSQDMGLNEKLFF. As DNA, the CDR3 is TGCGCCAGCAGCCAAGATATGGGCCTAAATGAAAAACTGTTTTTT. The chain couples TRBV4-1 to TRBJ1-4; D remains unclear. V lost 0 bases, J lost 5 bases, and 10 bases lay in between. CDR3 length equals 15 residues. Germline CDR1 MGHRA, CDR2 YSYEKL.

The gene calls are TRBV30 and TRBJ1-2; D is undetermined. The CDR3 sequence is 14 residues long. Deletions cut 2 bases from V and 0 bases from J, with 10 bases between. CDR1 GTSNPN and CDR2 SVGIG come from the germline V gene (reference sequence). This CDR3 reads CAWSRNAANYGYTF. The CDR3 DNA reads as TGTGCCTGGAGTAGGAATGCGGCTAACTATGGCTACACCTTC.

With regard to this clone: Within the sample, other DNA sequences also encode this same CDR3. The V and J genes are TRBV30 and TRBJ1-1; 7 bases align to TRBD1. V was clipped by 0 bases and J by 0 bases; unmatched bases: 1. CDR1 is GTSNPN and CDR2 is SVGIG in the germline V gene (reference sequence). The length of the CDR3 is 14 residues. The CDR3 here is CAWSVGQMNTEAFF. DNA for the CDR3: TGTGCCTGGAGTGTGGGACAGATGAACACTGAAGCTTTCTTT.

This chain uses TRBV7-6 with TRBJ2-3; TRBD2 agrees at 15 bases. CDR1 SGHVS and CDR2 FNYEAQ come from the germline V gene. Germline trimming cut 3 bases from V and 5 bases from J; bases unmatched to any gene: 6. CDR3 length: 17 residues. CDR3 loop: CASSFGLAGGQVDTQYF. For the CDR3, the DNA is TGTGCCAGCAGCTTCGGACTAGCGGGGGGGCAGGTAGATACGCAGTATTTT.

V and J are TRBV27 and TRBJ2-1, with TRBD2 matching over 16 bases. The length of the CDR3 is 18 residues. From germline, CDR1 is MNHEY and CDR2 SMNVEV (reference sequence). V trimming: 6 bases; J trimming: 7 bases; junction bases outside the gene matches: 12. The chain's CDR3 is CASSLKGTSGRGWNEQFF. The CDR3 coding sequence is TGTGCCAGCAGCTTAAAAGGGACTAGCGGGAGGGGGTGGAATGAGCAGTTCTTC.

Worth noting for this clone: Other nucleotide sequences from this sample produce the same CDR3. The chain carries TRBV18 and TRBJ1-1; a weak D match, TRBD1 (5 bases). CDR1 and CDR2 from the germline V gene are KGHSH and LQKENI. This CDR3 is 13 amino acids long. Trimming left V 2 bases short and J 1 base short, with 5 bases between. CDR3 DNA: TGTGCCAGCTCACCAACAGGGAACACTGAAGCTTTCTTT. Its protein product is CASSPTGNTEAFF.